The present T cell receptor (beta chain) was sequenced within a study of low-dose radiotherapy and immunotherapy resistance in tumors. Time point indicated: after trial treatment. Treatment noted: LDRT plus nivolumab, ipilimumab, low-dose cyclophosphamide and aspirin (RACIN trial). Ten or more counts support this clonotype. The CDR3 is 13 residues long. V shed 7 bases and J shed 1 base, with 12 bases lying between them. Germline V gives CDR1 SGHNT, CDR2 YYREEE (reference sequence). With TRAV- and TRBV-specific primers, first-strand cDNA was made, covering the alpha and beta chains. Using a constant-region primer together with a V-primer adapter, TCRs were subjected to 15 to 25 PCR cycles of amplification. TCRdb reanalysed the reads using MiXCR and keeps one entry per CDR3 protein. The sample yields tens of thousands of distinct CDR3 sequences, less than 30% seen once.

The source material was PBMCs, sampled after low-dose radiotherapy plus immunotherapy. The TCR comes from a male donor with prostate cancer. This rearrangement joins TRBV5-4 to TRBJ2-7; no definite D call. The CDR3 here is CASSDQQSYEQYF. In DNA form, the CDR3 reads TGTGCCAGCTCTGACCAGCAGTCCTACGAGCAGTACTTC.